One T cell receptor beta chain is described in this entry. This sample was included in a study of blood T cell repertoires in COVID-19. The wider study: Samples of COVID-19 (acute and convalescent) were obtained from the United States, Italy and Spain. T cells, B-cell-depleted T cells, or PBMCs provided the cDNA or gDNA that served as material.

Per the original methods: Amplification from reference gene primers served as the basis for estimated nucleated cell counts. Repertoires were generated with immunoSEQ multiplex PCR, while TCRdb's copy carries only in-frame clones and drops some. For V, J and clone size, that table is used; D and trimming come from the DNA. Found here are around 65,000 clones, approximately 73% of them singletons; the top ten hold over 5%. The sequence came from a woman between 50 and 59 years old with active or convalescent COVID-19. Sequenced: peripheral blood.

The CDR3 DNA reads as TGTGCCAGCAAACGGTCGGAGCACACTGAAGCTTTCTTT. Amino acid sequence: CASKRSEHTEAFF. V usage is TRBV6-5 and J usage is TRBJ1-1; no clear D. CDR1 is MNHEY and CDR2 is SVGAGI in the germline V gene. The V end lost 7 bases, the J end lost 3 bases, and 12 bases lay between the germline ends. The CDR3 is 13 amino acids.